The rows below give T cell receptor beta chains drawn from one sample of a study of T cells after yellow fever vaccination. TCRdb used MiXCR to reprocess the 5' RACE reads, holding one entry per CDR3 protein. The repertoire holds about 340,000 distinct CDR3 sequences, roughly 4% seen once, with 24% in the top ten. Sequencing used PBMCs, obtained 5 days after the yellow fever booster vaccination. All receptors derive from a man between 18 and 29 years old who received the YFV17D yellow fever vaccine. CDR3s include the opening cysteine and the closing phenylalanine or tryptophan.

J gene: TRBJ2-1
V gene: TRBV6-1
CDR3 protein: CASSAAGQGKDEQFF

J gene: TRBJ2-7
V gene: TRBV14
CDR3 protein: CASSARRYSYEQYF

J gene: TRBJ1-1
V gene: TRBV29-1
CDR3 protein: CSVVRSGQGGDEAFF

J gene: TRBJ2-3
V gene: TRBV5-1
CDR3 protein: CASSLATDTQYF

J gene: TRBJ2-4
V gene: TRBV5-1
CDR3 protein: CASSLALENIQYF

J gene: TRBJ2-1
V gene: TRBV6-5
CDR3 protein: CASTSGAFNEQFF

J gene: TRBJ2-7
V gene: TRBV21-1
CDR3 protein: CASSKSSSDRGYF

J gene: TRBJ2-5
V gene: TRBV18
CDR3 protein: CASSPNKAGETQYF

J gene: TRBJ1-3
V gene: TRBV29-1
CDR3 protein: CSVTLEGNTIYF

J gene: TRBJ1-1
V gene: TRBV5-1
CDR3 protein: CASSLVGEGGTEAFF

J gene: TRBJ2-5
V gene: TRBV7-2
CDR3 protein: CASSLDGGRQETQYF

J gene: TRBJ2-1
V gene: TRBV6-1
CDR3 protein: CASSVSGALNNEQFF

J gene: TRBJ1-1
V gene: TRBV11-1
CDR3 protein: CASSLASYTEAFF

J gene: TRBJ2-3
V gene: TRBV12-3/TRBV12-4
CDR3 protein: CASTSRTGGSDTQYF

J gene: TRBJ1-2
V gene: TRBV29-1
CDR3 protein: CSVDRGNYGYTF

J gene: TRBJ2-5
V gene: TRBV6-2/TRBV6-3
CDR3 protein: CASSRTPGQGQETQYF

J gene: TRBJ2-4
V gene: TRBV27
CDR3 protein: CASSSLGGADIQYF

J gene: TRBJ2-1
V gene: TRBV7-2
CDR3 protein: CASSPGSANEQFF

J gene: TRBJ2-3
V gene: TRBV6-5
CDR3 protein: CASSYRTASTDTQYF

J gene: TRBJ1-2
V gene: TRBV7-2
CDR3 protein: CASSSLMVGRFTF

J gene: TRBJ2-7
V gene: TRBV4-3
CDR3 protein: CASSQDRTGAYEQYF

J gene: TRBJ1-2
V gene: TRBV4-1
CDR3 protein: CASSQVDSANYGYTF

J gene: TRBJ2-1
V gene: TRBV5-1
CDR3 protein: CASSLQGRHEQFF

J gene: TRBJ2-5
V gene: TRBV5-1
CDR3 protein: CASSPRWPQGGTQYF

J gene: TRBJ2-3
V gene: TRBV5-4
CDR3 protein: CASTTSGASDTQYF

J gene: TRBJ2-5
V gene: TRBV20-1
CDR3 protein: CSARAGTGAQETQYF

J gene: TRBJ2-5
V gene: TRBV4-1
CDR3 protein: CASSLVPGEETQYF

J gene: TRBJ2-1
V gene: TRBV5-1
CDR3 protein: CASTRDSGSYNEQFF

J gene: TRBJ2-5
V gene: TRBV4-3
CDR3 protein: CASSQVGMGQVETQYF

J gene: TRBJ1-6
V gene: TRBV20-1
CDR3 protein: CSARDTGLNSPLHF

J gene: TRBJ1-1
V gene: TRBV11-2
CDR3 protein: CASSFPGLGAEAFF

J gene: TRBJ1-5
V gene: TRBV4-1
CDR3 protein: CASSQRHVSNQPQHF

J gene: TRBJ2-3
V gene: TRBV12-3/TRBV12-4
CDR3 protein: CASSWTNGETDTQYF

J gene: TRBJ1-3
V gene: TRBV29-1
CDR3 protein: CSVAGGATGNTIYF

J gene: TRBJ2-3
V gene: TRBV12-3/TRBV12-4
CDR3 protein: CASSLERTSGNTDTQYF

J gene: TRBJ2-2
V gene: TRBV2
CDR3 protein: CASSESRQGRTGELFF

J gene: TRBJ1-4
V gene: TRBV7-6
CDR3 protein: CASSLGPPREKLFF

J gene: TRBJ1-1
V gene: TRBV5-1
CDR3 protein: CASSGTGVTEAFF

J gene: TRBJ2-4
V gene: TRBV25-1
CDR3 protein: CASSEFDQGAADKNIQYF